These T cell receptor beta chains were read from a single sample in a study of graft-versus-host responses after intestinal transplantation. What these receptors recognize is not known. Sequencing was performed with immunoSEQ multiplex PCR; in TCRdb, only in-frame clones are kept and a portion is missing. Among tens of thousands of clones listed, approximately 94% were seen once. Sample: unstimulated CD4+ T cells sorted from spleen or lymph node cells, taken before transplant. Receptor source: a human donor who was the organ donor for an intestinal transplant. The CDR3 runs from the conserved cysteine through the conserved F or W. The D gene is left open where the match is weak.

j_call	d_call	v_call	cdr3_aa
TRBJ1-5	.	TRBV7-1	CASSLDSSRNQPQHF
TRBJ2-5	.	TRBV6-5	CASRLTETQYF
TRBJ2-5	.	TRBV2	CASRVGRGKETQYF
TRBJ1-2	.	TRBV4-3	CASSPRAPAGGYTF
TRBJ2-3	.	TRBV15	CATSRGGAGDTQYF
TRBJ1-2	TRBD1	TRBV6-6	CASTLVGGGYTF
TRBJ2-1	.	TRBV14	CASSQGRANNEQFF
TRBJ2-5	TRBD2	TRBV18	CASSPWLAGAPSGETQYF
TRBJ2-3	.	TRBV6-1	CASSAGLARNTQYF
TRBJ1-3	.	TRBV27	CASSLSGSGNTIYF
TRBJ2-5	TRBD2	TRBV5-4	CASSSSGGRRETQYF
TRBJ2-2	.	TRBV5-1	CASSLGANTGELFF
.	TRBD2	TRBV2	CASKGLAGLYEQYF
TRBJ2-7	.	TRBV29-1	CSVEKNYEQYF
TRBJ2-7	.	TRBV11-2	CASSIRAPEDEQYF
TRBJ2-7	.	TRBV2	CASSRTEQYF
TRBJ2-5	.	TRBV6-5	CASSYSGGRETQYF
TRBJ2-7	.	TRBV28	CASSFSPYEQYF
TRBJ1-5	TRBD1	TRBV23-1	CASSLDRPHDQPQHF
TRBJ1-6	.	TRBV5-1	CASSLPAGDNSPLHF
TRBJ2-5	TRBD2	TRBV5-4	CASSLGTSGGLETQYF
TRBJ1-2	.	TRBV19	CASSTPTGYYGYTF
TRBJ1-1	TRBD1	TRBV10-3	CAIRGTALNTEAFF
TRBJ2-5	.	TRBV11-2	CASSSRAHSGETQYF
TRBJ1-1	.	TRBV6-5	CASSYSQMNTEAFF